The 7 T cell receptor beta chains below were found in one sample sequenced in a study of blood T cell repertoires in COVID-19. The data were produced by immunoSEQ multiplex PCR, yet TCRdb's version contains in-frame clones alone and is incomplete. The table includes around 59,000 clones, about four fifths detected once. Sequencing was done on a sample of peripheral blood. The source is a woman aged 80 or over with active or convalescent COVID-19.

CDR3 protein: CASSQVAGTGYGYTF. The CDR3 DNA sequence: TGTGCCAGCAGCCAAGTTGCGGGGACAGGCTATGGCTACACCTTC. The J gene is TRBJ1-2, the V gene TRBV3-1 (or the pseudogene TRBV3-2); 8 bases agree with TRBD1. Germline CDR1 and CDR2: LGHDT and YNNKEL (reference sequence). CDR3 length: 15 residues. V gave up 1 base and J gave up 4 bases; unmatched junction bases: 5.

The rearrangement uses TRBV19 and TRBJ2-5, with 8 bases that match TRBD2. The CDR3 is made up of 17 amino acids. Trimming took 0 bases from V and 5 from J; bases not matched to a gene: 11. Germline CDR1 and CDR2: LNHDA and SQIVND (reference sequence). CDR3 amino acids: CASSIDVPGGPGETQYF. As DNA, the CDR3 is TGTGCCAGTAGTATAGATGTGCCGGGGGGGCCGGGTGAGACCCAGTACTTC.

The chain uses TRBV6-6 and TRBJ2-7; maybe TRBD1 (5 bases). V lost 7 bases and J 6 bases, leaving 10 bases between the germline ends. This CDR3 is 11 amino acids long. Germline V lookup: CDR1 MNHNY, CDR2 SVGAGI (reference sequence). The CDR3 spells CASKAGSEQYF. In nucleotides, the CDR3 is TGTGCCAGCAAAGCAGGGTCCGAGCAGTACTTC.

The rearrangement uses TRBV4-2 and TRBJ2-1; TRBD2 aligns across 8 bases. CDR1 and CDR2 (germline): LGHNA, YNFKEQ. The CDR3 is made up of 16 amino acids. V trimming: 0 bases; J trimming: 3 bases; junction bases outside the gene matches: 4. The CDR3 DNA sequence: TGTGCCAGCAGCCAAGATATTAGCGGGGTCTACAATGAGCAGTTCTTC. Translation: CASSQDISGVYNEQFF.

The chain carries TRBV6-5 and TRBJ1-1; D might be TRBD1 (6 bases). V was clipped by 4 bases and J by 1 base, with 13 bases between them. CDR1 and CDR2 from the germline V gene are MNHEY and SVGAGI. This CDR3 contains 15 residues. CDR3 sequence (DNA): TGTGCCAGCAGTTCCCCTTCGACAGGGAACACTGAAGCTTTCTTT. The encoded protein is CASSSPSTGNTEAFF.

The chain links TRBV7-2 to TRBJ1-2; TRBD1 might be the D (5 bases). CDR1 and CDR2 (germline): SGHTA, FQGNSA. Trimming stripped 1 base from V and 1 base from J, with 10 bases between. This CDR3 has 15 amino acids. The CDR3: CASSLGGRGNYGYTF. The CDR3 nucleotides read TGTGCCAGCAGCTTAGGCGGAAGGGGTAACTATGGCTACACCTTC.

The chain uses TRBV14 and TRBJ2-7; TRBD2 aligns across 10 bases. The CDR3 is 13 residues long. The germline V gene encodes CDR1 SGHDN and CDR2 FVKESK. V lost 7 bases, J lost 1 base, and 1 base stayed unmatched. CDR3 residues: CASKRGGSYEQYF. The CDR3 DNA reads TGTGCCAGCAAGCGGGGGGGATCCTACGAGCAGTACTTC. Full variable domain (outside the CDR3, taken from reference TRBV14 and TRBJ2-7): EAGVTQFPSHSVIEKGQTVTLRCDPISGHDNLYWYRRVMGKEIKFLLHFVKESKQDESGMPNNRFLAERTGGTYSTLKVQPAELEDSGVYFCASKRGGSYEQYFGPGTRLTVT.